This T cell receptor (beta chain) was profiled in a study of regulatory T cells in long-lasting Graves disease. This CDR3 has 15 residues. Between the trimmed V and J ends, which lost 6 bases and 7 bases, there was a span of 22 bases. Germline-derived CDR1 and CDR2 are MNHEY and SMNVEV (reference sequence). Relying on iRepertoire HTBI primers and Arm-PCR of CDR3 regions, the team built TCR beta libraries. MiXCR, applied by TCRdb to the multiplex PCR reads, yields one record per CDR3 protein. The data contain about 450,000 distinct CDR3 sequences, 14% of them singletons. Sample time point: newly diagnosed GD, antithyroid drugs for less than 3 months. Generation of the TCR library employed RNA extracted from PBMCs. This clonotype was seen repeatedly, ten times or more. The sample also formed part of further work on T cells in Graves' hyperthyroidism and ophthalmopathy.

The source material was peripheral blood mononuclear cells (PBMCs), sampled at new diagnosis, from a patient treated with antithyroid drugs. The receptor was derived from a woman between 45 and 60 years old with Graves disease. The chain employs TRBV27 and TRBJ2-7; D tentatively reads TRBD1 or TRBD2 (5 bases each). The CDR3 is CASRTYIRDQREQYF. In DNA form, the CDR3 reads TGTGCCAGCAGAACCTACATCCGGGACCAGAGGGAGCAGTACTTC.